The clone carrying this TCR beta chain was seen only a few times. Since all of the isolated RNA was reverse transcribed, expressed TCRB transcripts were what got sequenced. Generated by immunoSEQ multiplex PCR, the TCRdb table keeps only in-frame clones and is missing some. The sample records about 470,000 clones, 30% being singletons. The CDR3 spans 15 residues. Germline CDR1 is LNHNV and CDR2 is YYDKDF (reference sequence). V shed 5 bases and J 7 bases; nucleotides not matched to a gene: 9. These data come from a study of beta chain features in type 1 diabetes. Sequenced material: naive CD4+ T cells from blood. The clonotype was recovered from a man in his late teens or twenties in good health. This chain uses TRBV15 with TRBJ2-1; 9 bases agree with TRBD1. DNA for the CDR3: TGTGCCACCAGCGCCGACAGGGGGAGATGGAATGAGCAGTTCTTC. Amino acid sequence: CATSADRGRWNEQFF. The full variable domain, with the rest looked up from reference TRBV15 and TRBJ2-1, is DAMVIQNPRYQVTQFGKPVTLSCSQTLNHNVMYWYQQKSSQAPKLLFHYYDKDFNNEADTPDNFQSRRPNTSFCFLDIRSPGLGDTAMYLCATSADRGRWNEQFFGPGTRLTVL.